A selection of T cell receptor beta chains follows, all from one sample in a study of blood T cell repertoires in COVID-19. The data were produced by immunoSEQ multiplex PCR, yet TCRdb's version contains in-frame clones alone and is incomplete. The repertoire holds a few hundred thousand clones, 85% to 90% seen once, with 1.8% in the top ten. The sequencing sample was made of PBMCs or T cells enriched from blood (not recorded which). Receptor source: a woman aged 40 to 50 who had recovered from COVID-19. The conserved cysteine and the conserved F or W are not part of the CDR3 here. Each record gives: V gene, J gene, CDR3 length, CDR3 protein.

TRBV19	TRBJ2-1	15	ASNSLAGVPHYNEQF
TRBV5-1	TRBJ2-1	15	ASSTPVEGSSYNEQF
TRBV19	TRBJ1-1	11	ASMEQMNTEAF
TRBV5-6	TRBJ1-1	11	ASSRQINTEAF
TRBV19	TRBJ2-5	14	ASSPGDRGLGETQY
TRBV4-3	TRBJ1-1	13	ASSQGGTTNTEAF
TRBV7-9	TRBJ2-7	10	ASSFLATEQY
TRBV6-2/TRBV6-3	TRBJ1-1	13	ASSRIMTGVTEAF
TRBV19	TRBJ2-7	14	ASSITGTGARYEQY
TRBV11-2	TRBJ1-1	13	ASSVYGGVNTEAF
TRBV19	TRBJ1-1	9	ASSPGTEAF
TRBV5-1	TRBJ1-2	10	ASSLDRDGYT
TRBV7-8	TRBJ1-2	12	ASSAGTGLRGYT
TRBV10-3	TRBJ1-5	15	AISEWAGGLDNQPQH
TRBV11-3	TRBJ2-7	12	ASSFNRGQDEQY
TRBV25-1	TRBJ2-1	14	ASSEYRAGGSNEQF
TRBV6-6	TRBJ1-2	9	ASGRNYGYT
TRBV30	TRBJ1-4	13	AWEDAGSRNEKLF
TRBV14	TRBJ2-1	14	ASSRRETSGSNEQF
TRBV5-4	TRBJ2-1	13	ASSFPAGSYNEQF
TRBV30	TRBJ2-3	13	AWSISGLVTDTQY
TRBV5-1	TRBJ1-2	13	ASSPGSGRVYGYT
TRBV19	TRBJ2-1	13	ASSSRQRPDNEQF
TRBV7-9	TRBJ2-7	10	ASRHGTFEQY
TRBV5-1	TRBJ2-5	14	ASSQRTSGSGETQY
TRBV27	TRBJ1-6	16	ASSLGTGQGLGNSPLH
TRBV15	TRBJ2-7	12	ATSRGGVWDEQY
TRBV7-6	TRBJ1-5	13	ASSLGQGIWQPQH
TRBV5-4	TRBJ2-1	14	ASSLAGTSANNEQF
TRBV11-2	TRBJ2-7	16	ASSLAFAGLAGSYEQY
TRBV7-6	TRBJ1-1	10	ASSAEGAVAF
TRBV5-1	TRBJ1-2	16	ASSLAPAGGFENYGYT
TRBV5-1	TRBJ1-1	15	ASSLDRAGLMSTEAF
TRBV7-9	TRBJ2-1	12	ASSDGQGPNEQF
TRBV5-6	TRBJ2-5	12	ASSFPQDQETQY
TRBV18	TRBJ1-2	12	ASSPTGGIDGYT
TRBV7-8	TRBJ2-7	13	ASSPIAGTGWEQY
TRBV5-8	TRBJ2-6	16	ASSVGQAFISGANVLT
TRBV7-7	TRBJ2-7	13	ASSLSGSGSYEQY
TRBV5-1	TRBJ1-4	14	ASSRAPVATNEKLF
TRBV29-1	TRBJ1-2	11	SVFTSVNYGYT
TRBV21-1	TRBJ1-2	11	ASSTGTGYGYT
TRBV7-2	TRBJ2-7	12	ASSSTRDSYEQY
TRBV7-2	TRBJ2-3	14	ASSLAAGAVTDTQY
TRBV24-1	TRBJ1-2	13	ATVNGTGTNYGYT
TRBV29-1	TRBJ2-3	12	SVATGGSTDTQY
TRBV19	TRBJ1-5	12	ASKGRTNNQPQH
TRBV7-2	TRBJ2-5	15	ASSLTSGGRPVETQY
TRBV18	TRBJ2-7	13	ASSPGGTSVNEQY
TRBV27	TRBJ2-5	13	ASSLSSGRLETQY
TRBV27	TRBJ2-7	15	ASSPTLGRGRWYEQY
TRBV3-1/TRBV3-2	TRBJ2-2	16	ASSQSGRGRAEDGELF
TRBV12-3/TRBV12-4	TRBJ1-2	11	ASSVTANYGYT
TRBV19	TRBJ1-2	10	ASSAGEGGYT
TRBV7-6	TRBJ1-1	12	ASSLKTGNTEAF